This is a list of T cell receptor beta chains from one sample in a study of shared clonotypes between healthy human individuals. TCRdb's copy holds only in-frame clones and misses some; the assay was immunoSEQ multiplex PCR. The sample lists hundreds of thousands of clones, more than 70% seen once, with roughly 2% in the top ten. The sequenced sample was memory CD4+ T cells sorted from blood. The receptors shown here come from a woman aged 30 to 39 in good health. Each CDR3 is given with its conserved first and last residue. D genes are given only for firm matches. Size is omitted from some rows. Given values are once, few, many or a class for expanded clones.

>TRBD2|TRBV19|.|TRBJ2-7
TGTGCCAGTAGTCTCGGACTAGGGCCTTTCTACGAGCAGTACTTC
CASSLGLGPFYEQYF
>TRBD1|TRBV5-1|few|TRBJ2-7
TGCGCCAGCAGCTTCGAGGGGGCCAGCTACGAGCAGTACTTC
CASSFEGASYEQYF
>.|TRBV7-8|once|TRBJ2-1
TGTGCCAGCAGCCCGTATCAGACCTTCTACAATGAGCAGTTCTTC
CASSPYQTFYNEQFF
>.|TRBV10-2|.|TRBJ2-3
TGCGCCAGCAGAACCGGGCCGGAATACACAGATACGCAGTATTTT
CASRTGPEYTDTQYF
>.|TRBV30|few|TRBJ2-7
TGTGCCTGGAGTGTACACACCGCCTACGAGCAGTACTTC
CAWSVHTAYEQYF
>.|TRBV19|.|TRBJ2-1
TGTGCCAGTAGTATTGGGAACTCAAACAATGAGCAGTTCTTC
CASSIGNSNNEQFF
>.|TRBV4-1|.|TRBJ1-2
TGCGCCAGCAGCCAACAGGACCGGATGGGCTATGGCTACACCTTC
CASSQQDRMGYGYTF
>.|TRBV5-1|.|TRBJ2-5
TGCGCCAGCAGCTTGTCTACGAATCTACAAGAGACCCAGTACTTC
CASSLSTNLQETQYF
>.|TRBV5-1|.|TRBJ1-3
TGCGCCAGCAGCTTATTCGCTGGAAACACCATATATTTT
CASSLFAGNTIYF
>TRBD2|TRBV7-2|.|TRBJ2-1
TGTGCCAGCAGCTTAGGGGGCGGGAGTCATTACAATGAGCAGTTCTTC
CASSLGGGSHYNEQFF
>TRBD1|TRBV6-5|once|TRBJ2-7
TGTGCCAGCAGTACAGGGGGTTACGAGCAGTACTTC
CASSTGGYEQYF
>TRBD1|TRBV28|few|TRBJ1-2
TGTGCCAGCAGCTGGACAGGGGGACTCTATGGCTACACCTTC
CASSWTGGLYGYTF
>TRBD1|TRBV4-1|.|TRBJ1-2
TGCGCCAGCAGCCAAGATCGGGGACAGGGCTATGGCTACACCTTC
CASSQDRGQGYGYTF
>.|TRBV19|.|TRBJ2-2
TGTGCCAGTAGTATTCGGCAGGGAAACACCGGGGAGCTGTTTTTT
CASSIRQGNTGELFF
>.|TRBV4-1|.|TRBJ2-5
TGCGCCAGCAGCCGCGAGGCTAGTTTTGGAGAGACCCAGTACTTC
CASSREASFGETQYF
>TRBD1|TRBV7-8|many|TRBJ2-7
TGTGCCAGCAGTCCTCAGGGGGCAATCGGCGAGCAGTACTTC
CASSPQGAIGEQYF
>.|TRBV27|.|TRBJ1-5
TGTGCCAGCAGCCGGGACCCGGGGAATCAGCCCCAGCATTTT
CASSRDPGNQPQHF
>.|TRBV30|few|TRBJ2-4
TGTGCCTGGAGTATAAAAAACATTCAGTACTTC
CAWSIKNIQYF
>TRBD2|TRBV6-5|few|TRBJ2-7
TGTGCCAGCACTCGACCCGGGGGGGTGGACGAGCAGTACTTC
CASTRPGGVDEQYF
>.|TRBV10-3|once|TRBJ1-1
TGTGCCATCAGTGAGTGGGGGGAAGCTTTCTTT
CAISEWGEAFF